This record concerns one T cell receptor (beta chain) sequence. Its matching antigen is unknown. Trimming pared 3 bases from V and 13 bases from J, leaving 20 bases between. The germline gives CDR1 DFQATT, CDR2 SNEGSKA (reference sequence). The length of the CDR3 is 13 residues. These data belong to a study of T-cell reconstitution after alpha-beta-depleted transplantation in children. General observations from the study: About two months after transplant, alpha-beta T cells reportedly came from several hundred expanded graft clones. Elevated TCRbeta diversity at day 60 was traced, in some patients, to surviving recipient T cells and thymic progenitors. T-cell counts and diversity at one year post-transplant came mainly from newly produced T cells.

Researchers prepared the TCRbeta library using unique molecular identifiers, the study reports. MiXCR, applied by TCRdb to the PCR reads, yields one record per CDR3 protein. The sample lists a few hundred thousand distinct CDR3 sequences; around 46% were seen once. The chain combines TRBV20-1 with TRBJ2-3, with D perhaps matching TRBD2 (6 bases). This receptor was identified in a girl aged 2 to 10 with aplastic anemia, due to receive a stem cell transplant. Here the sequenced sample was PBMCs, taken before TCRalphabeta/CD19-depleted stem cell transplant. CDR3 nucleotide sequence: TGCAGTGCTAGGGCCAACCGGGACTCTAGGAAGTATTTT. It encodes CSARANRDSRKYF.